Presented here are 10 T cell receptor beta chains from one specimen sequenced in a study of kidney transplant recipient with SARS-CoV-2 infection. TCRdb re-derived calls from the reads in MiXCR, one entry per CDR3 protein. The sample includes 200,000 to 250,000 distinct CDR3 sequences, about 30% of them seen just once. The sample consisted of a blood sample, taken at baseline and between days 110 and 120 from a kidney transplant recipient. These receptors all come from a male patient aged 25-45 years who had COVID-19 and was a kidney transplant recipient. The graft donor may be the source of some T cells.

This clonotype has just a few counts. The genes are TRBV20-1 and TRBJ2-1; D not certain. The CDR3 spans 12 residues. The V gene lost 1 base and the J gene lost 5 bases, with 6 bases spanning the gap. Germline loops: CDR1 DFQATT, CDR2 SNEGSKA (reference sequence). CDR3 bases: TGCAGTGCTAGAGGAAACCACAATGAGCAGTTCTTC. This codes for CSARGNHNEQFF.

This clonotype was counted ten times or more. The chain joins TRBV9 to TRBJ1-6; perhaps TRBD1 as D (5 bases). Trimming removed 6 bases at V and 6 bases at J, with 7 bases between. Germline CDR1 SGDLS, CDR2 YYNGEE. The CDR3 is 12 amino acids. CDR3: CASTGLNSPLHF. CDR3 bases: TGTGCCAGCACAGGGCTTAATTCACCCCTCCACTTT.

A few counts support this clonotype. The rearrangement links TRBV19 to TRBJ1-3, with D possibly being TRBD1 (5 bases). V was trimmed by 7 bases and J by 6 bases, leaving 25 bases between them. Per the germline V gene, CDR1 is LNHDA and CDR2 is SQIVND (reference sequence). The CDR3 length is 17 residues. This chain's CDR3 is CASNSFGIAGSENTIYF. CDR3 bases: TGTGCCAGTAATTCGTTTGGAATAGCAGGGAGTGAAAACACCATATATTTT.

For this clonotype: A much larger clone differs from this one at a single base, so this may be a read error. J is TRBJ1-2 and V is TRBV23-1; D is unresolved. Being an ORF, TRBV23-1 has a function that is uncertain. The CDR3 consists of 17 residues. This chain's CDR3 is CAGSRSVLRRKTYGYTF. CDR3 coding DNA: TGCGCCGGCAGTCGTTCCGTGCTACGCAGAAAGACCTATGGCTACACCTTC.

This clonotype was counted ten times or more. The CDR3 DNA is TGCGCCAGCAGTGAGATGGACAGGGGACGTGGTGGCTACACCTTC. It codes for CASSEMDRGRGGYTF. The rearrangement joins TRBV10-1 to TRBJ1-2; 9 bases line up with TRBD1. Trimming took 2 bases from V and 7 from J; bases not matched to a gene: 8. The CDR3 runs 15 residues. The germline V gene has CDR1 WNHNN and CDR2 SYGVQD (reference sequence).

This clonotype appeared a single time. One end of the junction is discordant with germline, which a read error may explain. V and J are TRBV6-2 or TRBV6-3 and TRBJ1-2; 7 nucleotides line up with TRBD1. Germline CDR1 reads MNHEY; CDR2 reads SVGEGT. The CDR3 has 14 amino acids. CDR3 nucleotides: TGTGCCGGCAGTCGACAGGGCTCCAACTATGGCTACACCTTC. Translated: CAGSRQGSNYGYTF.

In its sample, this clonotype was seen many times. This rearrangement joins TRBV20-1 to TRBJ2-3; D gene uncertain. This CDR3 comprises 11 residues. From germline, CDR1 is DFQATT and CDR2 SNEGSKA (reference sequence). With 6 bases removed from V and 3 bases from J, the gap between germline ends came to 7 bases. The CDR3 protein is CSATQTDTQYF. CDR3 sequence (DNA): TGCAGTGCAACACAAACAGATACGCAGTATTTT.

Ten or more counts support this clonotype. The rearrangement links TRBV28 to TRBJ1-4, with D perhaps TRBD1 (6 bases). Trimming took off 3 bases at V and 4 bases at J, with 12 bases between the two ends. Germline V lookup: CDR1 MDHEN, CDR2 SYDVKM. The CDR3 is 15 amino acids. Here the CDR3 DNA reads TGTGCCAGCAGTTTGGGGGGAGGGGGTAATGAAAAACTGTTTTTT. It specifies CASSLGGGGNEKLFF. Variable domain in full (rest from reference TRBV28 and TRBJ1-4): DVKVTQSSRYLVKRTGEKVFLECVQDMDHENMFWYRQDPGLGLRLIYFSYDVKMKEKGDIPEGYSVSREKKERFSLILESASTNQTSMYLCASSLGGGGNEKLFFGSGTQLSVL.

CDR3 residues: CASFPNVPGKTYGYTF. As DNA, the CDR3 is TGTGCCAGCTTCCCAAACGTACCAGGAAAGACCTATGGCTACACCTTC. The gene calls are TRBV5-4 and TRBJ1-2; no definite D call. Trimming pared 7 bases from V and 4 bases from J, leaving 23 bases between. The germline V gene has CDR1 SGHNT and CDR2 YYREEE (reference sequence). The CDR3 spans 16 residues.

With respect to this clonotype: Given a much more abundant clone one base away, this may be a read error. The chain combines TRBV5-4 with TRBJ1-2; 8 nucleotides line up with TRBD1. The CDR3 is 15 residues long. Germline lookup yields CDR1 SGHNT and CDR2 YYREEE (reference sequence). CDR3 bases: TGTGCCAGCAGCGCCGGGATACAGGGGGTCTATAGCTACACCTTC. Protein product: CASSAGIQGVYSYTF.